The 10 T cell receptor beta chains given below trace back to one sample, sequenced in a study of T cell repertoires in cytomegalovirus infection. TCRdb itself ran the reads through MiXCR, one entry per CDR3 protein. Here the sample spans approximately 76,000 distinct CDR3 sequences, about 3.8% being singletons. The sample taken for sequencing was PBMCs. Every receptor here comes from a human donor in good health (CMV status not recorded). Some clones in this sample may be carry-over from other donors' samples.

This clonotype came up many times. The chain has TRBV6-6 and TRBJ1-5; D is undetermined. Germline V gene lookup returns CDR1 MNHNY and CDR2 SVGAGI (reference sequence). Trimming removed 0 bases at V and 3 bases at J, with 18 bases between. The CDR3 extends over 18 amino acids. The CDR3 loop reads CASSYSTSGVRINQPQHF. DNA for the CDR3: TGTGCCAGCAGTTACTCGACGTCTGGGGTAAGGATCAATCAGCCCCAGCATTTT.

The sample holds many counts of this clonotype. The V and J genes are TRBV7-2 and TRBJ2-6; D may be TRBD1 or TRBD2 (5 bases each). The germline CDR1 and CDR2 sequences are SGHTA and FQGNSA. The CDR3 is made up of 15 amino acids. With 5 bases removed from V and 2 bases from J, the gap between germline ends came to 10 bases. CDR3 loop: CASSPGLPGANVLTF. For the CDR3, the DNA is TGTGCCAGCAGCCCGGGGCTGCCTGGGGCCAACGTCCTGACTTTC. Full variable domain (missing parts from reference TRBV7-2 and TRBJ2-6): GAGVSQSPSNKVTEKGKDVELRCDPISGHTALYWYRQSLGQGLEFLIYFQGNSAPDKSGLPSDRFSAERTGGSVSTLTIQRTQQEDSAVYLCASSPGLPGANVLTFGAGSRLTVL.

This clonotype was seen many times. The V call is TRBV20-1, the J call TRBJ1-4, with TRBD1 as a possible D gene (5 bases). V lost 2 bases to trimming and J lost 5 bases, with 9 bases between them. CDR1 is DFQATT and CDR2 is SNEGSKA in the germline V gene (reference sequence). The length of the CDR3 is 13 residues. CDR3 DNA: TGCAGTGCTAGAACCGACAGAAATGAAAAACTGTTTTTT. Protein: CSARTDRNEKLFF.

The J gene is TRBJ2-1, the V gene TRBV6-2 or TRBV6-3, with TRBD2 identical over 14 bases. The CDR3 spans 17 residues. With 5 bases clipped from V and 3 bases from J, the junction kept 6 bases outside the gene matches. Germline values: CDR1 MNHEY, CDR2 SVGEGT. CDR3: CASSGGTSGGRYNEQFF. The CDR3 region has the DNA TGTGCCAGCAGTGGCGGGACTAGCGGGGGCCGCTACAATGAGCAGTTCTTC.

In its sample, this clonotype was seen many times. The rearrangement joins TRBV6-2 or TRBV6-3 to TRBJ1-1, with 7 bases fitting TRBD1. V was pared by 5 bases and J by 0 bases, with 9 bases of the junction left unmatched. The CDR3 has 16 amino acids. Germline V gives CDR1 MNHEY, CDR2 SVGEGT. CDR3: CASSPRGGQLNTEAFF. CDR3 coding DNA: TGTGCCAGCAGTCCCAGAGGGGGACAGCTGAACACTGAAGCTTTCTTT.

In this sample, this clonotype turned up many times. The genes are TRBV7-9 and TRBJ2-5, with 7 bases matching TRBD1. The ends lost 1 base at V and 2 bases at J; junction bases unmatched: 4. CDR1 and CDR2 from the germline V gene are SEHNR and FQNEAQ (reference sequence). CDR3 size: 15 residues. CDR3 DNA sequence: TGTGCCAGCAGCTTAGGGACAGGAGATCAAGAGACCCAGTACTTC. This gives the protein CASSLGTGDQETQYF.

This clonotype was counted many times. The CDR3 region has the DNA TGTGCCAGTAGTATAGTGGGGTTCCAAGATACGCAGTATTTT. Its protein is CASSIVGFQDTQYF. The rearrangement uses TRBV19 and TRBJ2-3; D gene unclear. With 1 base removed from V and 5 bases from J, the gap between germline ends came to 10 bases. Germline loops: CDR1 LNHDA, CDR2 SQIVND (reference sequence). There are 14 residues in the CDR3.

This clonotype has ten or more counts. J is TRBJ2-1 and V is TRBV6-1, with D unclear. The germline V and J ends were trimmed by 8 bases and 6 bases, with 17 bases remaining between them. This CDR3 is built from 14 residues. CDR1 is MNHNS and CDR2 is SASEGT in the germline V gene. This chain's CDR3 is CASARVVVGNEQFF. CDR3 sequence (DNA): TGTGCCAGCGCACGGGTCGTGGTGGGCAATGAGCAGTTCTTC.

This clonotype was seen ten or more times. V is TRBV12-3 or TRBV12-4 and J is TRBJ1-2; unclear D gene. There are 12 residues in the CDR3. Trimming took 8 bases from V and 0 from J, leaving 7 bases between them. CDR3 protein: CASGISNYGYTF. CDR3 nucleotides: TGTGCCAGCGGTATATCTAACTATGGCTACACCTTC.

This clonotype was recorded many times. The chain couples TRBV7-9 to TRBJ2-3; 10 bases map to TRBD1. The CDR3 consists of 16 residues. Germline lookup yields CDR1 SEHNR and CDR2 FQNEAQ (reference sequence). The CDR3: CAGQGFNKGNTDTQYF. DNA of the CDR3: TGTGCGGGACAGGGGTTCAACAAGGGTAACACAGATACGCAGTATTTT. Using reference TRBV7-9 and TRBJ2-3 for the parts outside the CDR3, the full variable domain is DTGVSQNPRHKITKRGQNVTFRCDPISEHNRLYWYRQTLGQGPEFLTYFQNEAQLEKSRLLSDRFSAERPKGSFSTLEIQRTEQGDSAMYLCAGQGFNKGNTDTQYFGPGTRLTVL.